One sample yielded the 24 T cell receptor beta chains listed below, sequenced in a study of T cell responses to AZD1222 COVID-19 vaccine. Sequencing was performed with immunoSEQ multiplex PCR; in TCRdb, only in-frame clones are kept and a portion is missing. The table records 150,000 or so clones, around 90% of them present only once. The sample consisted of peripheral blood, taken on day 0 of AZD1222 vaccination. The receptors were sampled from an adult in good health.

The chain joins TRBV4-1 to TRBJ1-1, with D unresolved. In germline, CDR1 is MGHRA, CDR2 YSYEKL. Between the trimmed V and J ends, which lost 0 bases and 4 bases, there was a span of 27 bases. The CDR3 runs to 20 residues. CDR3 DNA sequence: TGCGCCAGCAGCCAAGACCAAGATAATTATAGGGTTGTCGCTTCCACTGAAGCTTTCTTT. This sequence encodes CASSQDQDNYRVVASTEAFF.

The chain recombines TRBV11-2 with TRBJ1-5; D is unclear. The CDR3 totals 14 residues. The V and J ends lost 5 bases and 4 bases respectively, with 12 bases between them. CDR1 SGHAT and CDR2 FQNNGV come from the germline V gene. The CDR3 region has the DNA TGTGCCAGCAGCCCCGGACCGCTGAATCAGCCCCAGCATTTT. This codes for CASSPGPLNQPQHF.

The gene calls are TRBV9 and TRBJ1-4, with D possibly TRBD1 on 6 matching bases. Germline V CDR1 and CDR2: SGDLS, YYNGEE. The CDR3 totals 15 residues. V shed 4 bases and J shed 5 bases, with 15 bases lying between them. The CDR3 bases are TGTGCCAGCAGCCCTGGAGGGGGTGGGAATGAAAAACTGTTTTTT. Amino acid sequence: CASSPGGGGNEKLFF. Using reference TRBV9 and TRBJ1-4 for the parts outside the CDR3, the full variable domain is DSGVTQTPKHLITATGQRVTLRCSPRSGDLSVYWYQQSLDQGLQFLIQYYNGEERAKGNILERFSAQQFPDLHSELNLSSLELGDSALYFCASSPGGGGNEKLFFGSGTQLSVL.

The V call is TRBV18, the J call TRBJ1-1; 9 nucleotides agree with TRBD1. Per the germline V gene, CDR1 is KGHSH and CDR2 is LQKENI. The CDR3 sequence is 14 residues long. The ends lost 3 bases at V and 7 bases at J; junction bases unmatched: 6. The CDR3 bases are TGTGCCAGCTCACCCAGAGGACAGGGGAGTGAAGCTTTCTTT. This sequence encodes CASSPRGQGSEAFF.

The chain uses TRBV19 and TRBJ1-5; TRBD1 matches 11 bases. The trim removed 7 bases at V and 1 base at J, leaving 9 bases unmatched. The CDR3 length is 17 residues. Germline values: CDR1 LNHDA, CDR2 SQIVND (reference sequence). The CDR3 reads CASTRGQGGVSNQPQHF. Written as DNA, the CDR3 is TGTGCCAGTACCAGGGGACAGGGGGGAGTCAGCAATCAGCCCCAGCATTTT.

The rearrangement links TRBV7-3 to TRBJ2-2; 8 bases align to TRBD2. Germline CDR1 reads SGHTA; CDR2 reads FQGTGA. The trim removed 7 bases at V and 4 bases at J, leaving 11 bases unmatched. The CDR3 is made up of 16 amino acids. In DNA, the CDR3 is TGTGCCAGCACCGAGGCCGGGGGGGCGAGCACCGGGGAGCTGTTTTTT. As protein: CASTEAGGASTGELFF.

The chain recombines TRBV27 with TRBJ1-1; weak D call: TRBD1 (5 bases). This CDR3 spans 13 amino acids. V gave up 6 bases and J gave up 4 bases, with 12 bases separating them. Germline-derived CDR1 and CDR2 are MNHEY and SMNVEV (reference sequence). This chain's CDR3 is CASRPTGSTEAFF. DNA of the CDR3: TGTGCCAGCAGACCTACAGGTAGCACTGAAGCTTTCTTT.

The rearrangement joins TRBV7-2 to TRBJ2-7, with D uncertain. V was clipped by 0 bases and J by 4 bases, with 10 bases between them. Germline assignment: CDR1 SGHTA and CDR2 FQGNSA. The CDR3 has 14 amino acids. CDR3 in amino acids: CASSLASTAYEQYF. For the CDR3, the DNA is TGTGCCAGCAGCTTAGCGTCCACGGCTTACGAGCAGTACTTC.

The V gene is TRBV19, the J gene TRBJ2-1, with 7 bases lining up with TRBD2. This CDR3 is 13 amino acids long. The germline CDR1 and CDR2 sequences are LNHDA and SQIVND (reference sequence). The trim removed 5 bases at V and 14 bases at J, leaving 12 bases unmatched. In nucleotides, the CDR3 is TGTGCCAGTAGTGACCTAGGAGCTAGCGGAAAGTTCTTC. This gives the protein CASSDLGASGKFF.

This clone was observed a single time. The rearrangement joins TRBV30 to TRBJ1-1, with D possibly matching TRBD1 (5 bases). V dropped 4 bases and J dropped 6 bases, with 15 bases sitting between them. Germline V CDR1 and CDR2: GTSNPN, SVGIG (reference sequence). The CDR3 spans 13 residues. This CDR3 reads CAWTLWGVSEAFF. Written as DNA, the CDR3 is TGTGCCTGGACCCTCTGGGGGGTCTCTGAAGCTTTCTTT.

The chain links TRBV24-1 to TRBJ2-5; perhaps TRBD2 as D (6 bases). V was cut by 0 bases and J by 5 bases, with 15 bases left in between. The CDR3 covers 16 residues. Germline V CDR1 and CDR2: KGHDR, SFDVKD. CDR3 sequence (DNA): TGTGCCACCAGTGATTTGCAGTTTGGGGGGATGGAGACCCAGTACTTC. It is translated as CATSDLQFGGMETQYF.

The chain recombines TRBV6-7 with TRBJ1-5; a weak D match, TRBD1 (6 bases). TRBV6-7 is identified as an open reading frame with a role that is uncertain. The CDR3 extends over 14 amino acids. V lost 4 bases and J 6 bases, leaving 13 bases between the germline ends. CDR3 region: CASSSSGEGQPQHF. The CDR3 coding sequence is TGTGCCAGCAGTTCATCAGGGGAGGGTCAGCCCCAGCATTTT.

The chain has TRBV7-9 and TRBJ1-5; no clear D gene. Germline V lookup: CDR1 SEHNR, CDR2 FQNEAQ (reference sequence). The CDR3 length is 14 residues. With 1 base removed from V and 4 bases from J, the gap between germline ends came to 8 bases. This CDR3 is CASSLDMGNQPQHF. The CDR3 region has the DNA TGTGCCAGCAGCTTAGATATGGGGAATCAGCCCCAGCATTTT.

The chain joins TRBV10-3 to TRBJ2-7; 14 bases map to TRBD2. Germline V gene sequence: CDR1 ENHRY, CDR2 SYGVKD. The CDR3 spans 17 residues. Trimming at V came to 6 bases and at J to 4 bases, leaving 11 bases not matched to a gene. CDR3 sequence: CAISSLGLAGGTYEQYF. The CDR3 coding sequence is TGTGCCATCAGCTCCCTAGGACTAGCGGGGGGAACTTACGAGCAGTACTTC.

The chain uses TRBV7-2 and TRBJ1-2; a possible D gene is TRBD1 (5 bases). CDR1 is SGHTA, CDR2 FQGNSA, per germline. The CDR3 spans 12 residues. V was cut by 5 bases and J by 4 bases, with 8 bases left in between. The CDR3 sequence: CASSHDSYGYTF. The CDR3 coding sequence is TGTGCCAGCAGCCACGACAGCTATGGCTACACCTTC.

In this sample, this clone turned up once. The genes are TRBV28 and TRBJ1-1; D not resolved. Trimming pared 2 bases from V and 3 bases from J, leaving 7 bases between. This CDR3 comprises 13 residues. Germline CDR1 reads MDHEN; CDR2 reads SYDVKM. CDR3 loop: CASSLATYTEAFF. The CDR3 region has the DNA TGTGCCAGCAGTTTAGCGACGTACACTGAAGCTTTCTTT.

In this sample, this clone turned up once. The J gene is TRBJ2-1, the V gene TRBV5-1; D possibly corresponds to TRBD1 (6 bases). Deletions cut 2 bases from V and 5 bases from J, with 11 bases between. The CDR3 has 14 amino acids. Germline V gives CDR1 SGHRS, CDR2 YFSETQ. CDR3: CASSFRGPHNEQFF. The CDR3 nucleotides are TGCGCCAGCAGCTTCAGGGGACCCCACAATGAGCAGTTCTTC.

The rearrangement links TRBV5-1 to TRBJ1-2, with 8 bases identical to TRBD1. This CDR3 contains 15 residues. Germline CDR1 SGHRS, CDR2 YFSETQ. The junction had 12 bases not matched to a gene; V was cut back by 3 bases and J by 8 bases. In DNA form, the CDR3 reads TGCGCCAGCAGCTCGGGGACAGGTTCTCTGAGCGGCTACACCTTC. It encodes CASSSGTGSLSGYTF.

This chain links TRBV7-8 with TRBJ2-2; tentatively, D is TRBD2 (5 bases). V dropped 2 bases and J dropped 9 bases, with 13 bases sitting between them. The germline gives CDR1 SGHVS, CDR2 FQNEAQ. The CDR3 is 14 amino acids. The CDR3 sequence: CASSLSLAARELFF. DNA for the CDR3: TGTGCCAGCAGCTTATCTCTAGCAGCTCGGGAGCTGTTTTTT. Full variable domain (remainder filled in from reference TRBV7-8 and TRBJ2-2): GAGVSQSPRYKVAKRGQDVALRCDPISGHVSLFWYQQALGQGPEFLTYFQNEAQLDKSGLPSDRFFAERPEGSVSTLKIQRTQQEDSAVYLCASSLSLAARELFFGEGSRLTVL.

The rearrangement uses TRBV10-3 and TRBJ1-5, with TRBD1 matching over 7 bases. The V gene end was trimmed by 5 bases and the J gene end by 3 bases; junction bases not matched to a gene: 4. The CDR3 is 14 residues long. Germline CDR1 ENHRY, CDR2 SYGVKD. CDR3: CAISPGQDNQPQHF. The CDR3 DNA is TGTGCCATCAGTCCCGGACAGGACAATCAGCCCCAGCATTTT.

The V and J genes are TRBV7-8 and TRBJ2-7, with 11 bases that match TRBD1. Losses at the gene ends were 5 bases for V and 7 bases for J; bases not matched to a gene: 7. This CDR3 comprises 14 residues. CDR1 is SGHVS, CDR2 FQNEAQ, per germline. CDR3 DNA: TGTGCCAGCAGCGTCGGACAGGGGGCGCCTGAGCAGTACTTC. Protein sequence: CASSVGQGAPEQYF.

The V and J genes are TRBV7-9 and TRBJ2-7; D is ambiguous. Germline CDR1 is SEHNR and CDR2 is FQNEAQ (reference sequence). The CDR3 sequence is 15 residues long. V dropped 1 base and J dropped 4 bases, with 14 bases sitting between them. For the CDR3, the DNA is TGTGCCAGCAGCTTAGGGTTCGGCAGAGCTTACGAGCAGTACTTC. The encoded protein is CASSLGFGRAYEQYF.

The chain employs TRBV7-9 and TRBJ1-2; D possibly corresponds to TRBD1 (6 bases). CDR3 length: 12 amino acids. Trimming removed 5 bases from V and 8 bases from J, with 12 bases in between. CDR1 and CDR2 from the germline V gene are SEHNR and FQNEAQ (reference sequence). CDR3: CASSLGGEGYTF. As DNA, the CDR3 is TGTGCCAGCAGCCTAGGGGGGGAAGGCTACACCTTC.

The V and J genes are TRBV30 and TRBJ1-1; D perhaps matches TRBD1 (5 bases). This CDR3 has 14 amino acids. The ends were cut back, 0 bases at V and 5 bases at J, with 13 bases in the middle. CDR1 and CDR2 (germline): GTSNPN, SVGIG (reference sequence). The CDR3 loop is CAWSVASWGTEAFF. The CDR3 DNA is TGTGCCTGGAGTGTCGCCTCCTGGGGGACTGAAGCTTTCTTT.